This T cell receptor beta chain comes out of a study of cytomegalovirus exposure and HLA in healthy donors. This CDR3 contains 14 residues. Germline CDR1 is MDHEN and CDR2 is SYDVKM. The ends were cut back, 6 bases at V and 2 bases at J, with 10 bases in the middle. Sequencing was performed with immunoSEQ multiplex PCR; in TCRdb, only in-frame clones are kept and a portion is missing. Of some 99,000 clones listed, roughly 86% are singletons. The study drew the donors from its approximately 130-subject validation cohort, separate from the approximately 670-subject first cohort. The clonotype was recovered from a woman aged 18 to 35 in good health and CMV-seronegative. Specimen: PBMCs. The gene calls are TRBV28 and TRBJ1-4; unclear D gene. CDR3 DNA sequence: TGTGCCAGCAGAAAGCAATGGACTAATGAAAAACTGTTTTTT. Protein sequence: CASRKQWTNEKLFF.